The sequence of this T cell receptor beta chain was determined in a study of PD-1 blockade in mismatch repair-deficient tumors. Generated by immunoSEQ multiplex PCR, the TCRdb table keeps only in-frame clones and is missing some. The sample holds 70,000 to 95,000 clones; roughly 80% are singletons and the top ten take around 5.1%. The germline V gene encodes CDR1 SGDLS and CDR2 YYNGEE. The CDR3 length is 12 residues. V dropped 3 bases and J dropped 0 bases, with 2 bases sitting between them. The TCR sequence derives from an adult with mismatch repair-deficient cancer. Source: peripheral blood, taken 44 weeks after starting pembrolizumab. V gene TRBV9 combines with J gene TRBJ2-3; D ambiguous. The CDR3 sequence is CASSGSTDTQYF. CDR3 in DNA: TGTGCCAGCAGCGGTAGCACAGATACGCAGTATTTT.